This TCR beta chain is drawn from a study of shared clonotypes between healthy human individuals. Each sample came from a Caucasian adult donor living in Nashville, Tennessee. Sequencing was performed with immunoSEQ multiplex PCR; in TCRdb, only in-frame clones are kept and a portion is missing. The sample lists around 500,000 clones; about 85% were seen once. This clone was seen only once. Material for sequencing was PBMCs. The sequence was collected from a middle-aged woman in good health. Some clones in this sample may be carry-over from other donors' samples.

The CDR3 loop reads CASSGGRGSAGNTIYF. The CDR3 coding sequence is TGCGCCAGCAGTGGGGGACGGGGTTCCGCTGGAAACACCATATATTTT. The V call is TRBV10-2, the J call TRBJ1-3, with D possibly matching TRBD1 (5 bases). The germline V gene has CDR1 WSHSY and CDR2 SAAADI. The CDR3 runs to 16 residues. Trimming removed 4 bases at V and 2 bases at J, with 15 bases between.